These 21 T cell receptor beta chains originate from one sample sequenced in a study of CD8+ T cells in alopecia areata. RNA extraction was followed by reverse transcription into cDNA, which acted as the sequencing template. Data came from immunoSEQ multiplex PCR; TCRdb stores just in-frame clones and leaves some out. The data contain about 180,000 clones, approximately 53% of them singletons. Stated treatment: oral pan-JAK inhibitor, 5-10 mg twice daily. Material: CD8+ T cells sorted from blood, obtained at week 24, from a patient treated with tofacitinib. These receptors originate from a human donor with alopecia areata.

The chain carries TRBV4-3 and TRBJ1-2, with 8 positions matching TRBD1. The CDR3 runs to 14 residues. V dropped 8 bases and J dropped 1; count of bases not matched to a gene: 6. The V gene's germline CDR1 is LGHNA and CDR2 YSLEER. CDR3 nucleotide sequence: TGCGCCAGCCGACAGGGGACCGGTAACTATGGCTACACCTTC. Encoded protein: CASRQGTGNYGYTF.

This clone was counted once. Relative to the germline gene, one junction end is altered; a read error may explain this. The V gene is TRBV11-2, the J gene TRBJ2-7, with D perhaps matching TRBD2 (6 bases). Per the germline V gene, CDR1 is SGHAT and CDR2 is FQNNGV. The CDR3 is made up of 14 amino acids. CDR3 sequence (DNA): TGTGCCAACAGCTTAGGTTCCGGGGGCTACGAGCAGTACTTC. It codes for CANSLGSGGYEQYF.

The chain is built from TRBV4-1 and TRBJ2-1, with D unclear. Per the germline V gene, CDR1 is MGHRA and CDR2 is YSYEKL. The CDR3 runs to 11 residues. Trimming stripped 3 bases from V and 8 bases from J, with 5 bases between. CDR3 bases: TGCGCCAGCAGCCAGGGTTATGAGCAGTTCTTC. It codes for CASSQGYEQFF.

This clone has more than one count but fewer than ten. This rearrangement joins TRBV13 to TRBJ2-1; TRBD1 aligns across 7 bases. The CDR3 sequence is 15 residues long. The V and J ends lost 5 bases and 3 bases, in that order; junction bases with no gene match: 7. Germline CDR1 PRHDT, CDR2 FYEKMQ (reference sequence). CDR3 residues: CASSDTGTDYNEQFF. The DNA of the CDR3 is TGTGCCAGCAGCGACACCGGGACAGACTACAATGAGCAGTTCTTC. The variable domain in full, completed from reference TRBV13 and TRBJ2-1, reads AAGVIQSPRHLIKEKRETATLKCYPIPRHDTVYWYQQGPGQDPQFLISFYEKMQSDKGSIPDRFSAQQFSDYHSELNMSSLELGDSALYFCASSDTGTDYNEQFFGPGTRLTVL.

The gene calls are TRBV27 and TRBJ2-1, with TRBD2 as a possible D gene (6 bases). V gave up 8 bases and J gave up 4 bases, with 15 bases separating them. The CDR3 runs 14 residues. Germline CDR1 and CDR2: MNHEY and SMNVEV (reference sequence). The CDR3 is CASAASGTYNEQFF. Written as DNA, the CDR3 is TGTGCCAGCGCCGCGTCCGGGACTTACAATGAGCAGTTCTTC.

The J gene is TRBJ2-3, the V gene TRBV29-1, with TRBD2 matching over 13 bases. V shed 0 bases, J shed 5 bases, and the junction held 5 bases outside the gene matches. The CDR3 length is 16 residues. Germline loops: CDR1 SQVTM, CDR2 ANQGSEA. In DNA, the CDR3 is TGCAGCGTTGAAGATCGACTAGCGGGGGGTGGAGATACGCAGTATTTT. The encoded protein is CSVEDRLAGGGDTQYF.

V gene TRBV4-3 combines with J gene TRBJ1-2; no clear D gene. Germline V gene data show CDR1 as LGHNA and CDR2 as YSLEER. This CDR3 is 16 amino acids long. Trimming stripped 0 bases from V and 4 bases from J, with 15 bases between. CDR3 in DNA: TGCGCCAGCAGCCAAGATCTCGAGGTCCCGGCCTATGGCTACACCTTC. This gives the protein CASSQDLEVPAYGYTF.

As to this clone: Relative to the germline gene, one junction end is altered; a read error may explain this. Other DNA sequences in the same sample also yield this CDR3. The chain couples TRBV29-1 to TRBJ2-7, with D hard to call. CDR1 SQVTM and CDR2 ANQGSEA come from the germline V gene. This CDR3 has 13 amino acids. Written as DNA, the CDR3 is TGCAGCGCCCGGACGGAGAGCTCCTATGAGCAGTACTTC. It yields the protein CSARTESSYEQYF.

This clone has a single count. The same CDR3 is also encoded by other DNA sequences in this sample. This chain joins TRBV5-6 and TRBJ1-5; D might be TRBD1 (5 bases). V lost 0 bases and J 1 base, leaving 5 bases between the germline ends. The CDR3 runs 14 residues. Germline CDR1 and CDR2: SGHDT and YYEEEE. CDR3 sequence (DNA): TGTGCCAGCAGCTTGGGGGGGAGCAATCAGCCCCAGCATTTT. Amino acids: CASSLGGSNQPQHF.

This chain links TRBV13 with TRBJ2-2; TRBD2 matches 7 bases. The V gene's germline CDR1 is PRHDT and CDR2 FYEKMQ (reference sequence). The V gene end was trimmed by 7 bases and the J gene end by 0 bases; junction bases not matched to a gene: 5. The CDR3 runs 15 residues. The CDR3: CASTGRRTNTGELFF. CDR3 nucleotide sequence: TGTGCCAGCACCGGGAGGAGAACGAACACCGGGGAGCTGTTTTTT.

The rearrangement uses TRBV11-2 and TRBJ2-1, with TRBD1 matching over 8 bases. V gave up 0 bases and J gave up 6 bases; unmatched junction bases: 4. Germline CDR1 reads SGHAT; CDR2 reads FQNNGV. The CDR3 is 15 residues long. The CDR3 sequence: CASSLDRGLLNEQFF. In nucleotides, the CDR3 is TGTGCCAGCAGCTTAGACAGGGGGCTTCTCAATGAGCAGTTCTTC.

The chain carries TRBV12-5 and TRBJ2-3, with D uncertain. V gave up 0 bases and J gave up 2 bases, with 6 bases separating them. Germline V CDR1 and CDR2: LGHNT, FRNRAP. The length of the CDR3 is 14 residues. CDR3 sequence reads: CASGLVGDTDTQYF. The CDR3 nucleotides are TGTGCTAGTGGTTTGGTAGGCGACACAGATACGCAGTATTTT.

The rearrangement joins TRBV30 to TRBJ2-7, with D possibly matching TRBD2 (5 bases). The CDR3 is 12 residues long. CDR1 and CDR2 (germline): GTSNPN, SVGIG (reference sequence). CDR3 sequence (DNA): TGTGCGCTGGAGGCGGATCCAGCCGAGCAGTACTTC. Encoded protein: CALEADPAEQYF.

A few counts support this clone. The genes are TRBV27 and TRBJ2-7; 7 bases map to TRBD1. The germline gives CDR1 MNHEY, CDR2 SMNVEV (reference sequence). J gave up 5 bases and V 2 bases, and 15 bases lay outside the gene matches. The CDR3 contains 17 residues. CDR3 sequence: CASSLGFGTVGLHEQYF. The CDR3 nucleotides read TGTGCCAGCAGTTTAGGGTTCGGGACAGTCGGCCTCCACGAGCAGTACTTC.

A few counts support this clone. V and J are TRBV2 and TRBJ1-2; TRBD1 might be the D (5 bases). The CDR3 has 15 residues. The ends were cut back, 7 bases at V and 6 bases at J, with 21 bases in the middle. Germline-derived CDR1 and CDR2 are SNHLY and FYNNEI. The CDR3 spells CASTLKTALSDGYTF. The CDR3 nucleotides read TGTGCCAGCACCTTGAAGACAGCCCTCTCGGATGGCTACACCTTC.

By share, this clone ranks as medium-sized (0.01 to 0.1%). The genes are TRBV7-9 and TRBJ1-6; D possibly corresponds to TRBD1 (6 bases). The germline gives CDR1 SEHNR, CDR2 FQNEAQ (reference sequence). V was clipped by 1 base and J by 7 bases, with 14 bases between them. CDR3 length: 16 amino acids. CDR3 in amino acids: CASSLVGRGGNSPLHF. The CDR3 DNA follows: TGTGCCAGCAGCTTAGTCGGCAGGGGTGGGAATTCACCCCTCCACTTT.

This clone was seen only a few times. The rearrangement joins TRBV29-1 to TRBJ2-7; tentative D call: TRBD2 (6 bases). This CDR3 region has 17 residues. Germline V gene data show CDR1 as SQVTM and CDR2 as ANQGSEA. Trimming shortened V by 1 base and J by 2 bases, and 21 bases separated the two germline ends. This CDR3 reads CSVEGGGWGGAPYEQYF. For the CDR3, the DNA is TGCAGCGTTGAAGGAGGTGGTTGGGGCGGGGCCCCCTACGAGCAGTACTTC.

The chain is built from TRBV7-9 and TRBJ1-1; possibly TRBD1 for D (6 bases). The V end lost 8 bases, the J end lost 2 bases, and 18 bases lay between the germline ends. Germline V gives CDR1 SEHNR, CDR2 FQNEAQ (reference sequence). This CDR3 region has 15 residues. In DNA, the CDR3 is TGTGCCAGCGACAATATTGGGACACTCAACACTGAAGCTTTCTTT. It is translated as CASDNIGTLNTEAFF.

V gene TRBV10-3 combines with J gene TRBJ1-1; the D is unclear. The germline CDR1 and CDR2 sequences are ENHRY and SYGVKD. V dropped 0 bases and J dropped 5 bases, with 13 bases sitting between them. CDR3 size: 15 residues. CDR3 in DNA: TGTGCCATCAGTGAGTCTGGCAGCAGTTTGACTGAAGCTTTCTTT. Encoded protein: CAISESGSSLTEAFF.

This chain's CDR3 is CASSLVQGEANEKLFF. CDR3 coding DNA: TGTGCCAGCAGTTTGGTACAGGGGGAGGCTAATGAAAAACTGTTTTTT. The V and J genes are TRBV27 and TRBJ1-4, with 8 bases matching TRBD1. Per the germline V gene, CDR1 is MNHEY and CDR2 is SMNVEV (reference sequence). After removal of 3 bases from V and 3 bases from J, the junction contained 6 bases not matched to a gene. CDR3 length equals 16 residues.

In its sample, this clone was seen once. At one end the junction does not follow the germline gene, possibly because of a read error. V and J are TRBV15 and TRBJ1-1; no reliable D call. This CDR3 region has 13 residues. Germline CDR1 reads LNHNV; CDR2 reads YYDKDF (reference sequence). In DNA form, the CDR3 reads TGTGCCACCAGCAGAGATCCGAACACTGAAGCTTCCTTT. Translation gives CATSRDPNTEASF.